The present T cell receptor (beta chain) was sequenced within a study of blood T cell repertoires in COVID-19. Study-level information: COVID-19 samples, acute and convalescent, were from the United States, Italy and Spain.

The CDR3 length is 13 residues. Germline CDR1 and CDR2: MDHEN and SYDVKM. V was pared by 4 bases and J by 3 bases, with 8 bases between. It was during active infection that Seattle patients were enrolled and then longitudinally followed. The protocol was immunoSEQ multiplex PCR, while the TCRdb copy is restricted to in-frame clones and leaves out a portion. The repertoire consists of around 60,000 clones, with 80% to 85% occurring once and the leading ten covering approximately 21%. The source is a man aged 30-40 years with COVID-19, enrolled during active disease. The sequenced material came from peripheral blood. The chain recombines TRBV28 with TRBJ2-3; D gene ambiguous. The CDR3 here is CASSSSTTDTQYF. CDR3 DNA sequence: TGTGCCAGCAGTTCTAGTACAACAGATACGCAGTATTTT.